This T cell receptor beta chain was found in a study of shared clonotypes between healthy human individuals. Study outcomes and limitations: In a few donors, around 5.5% of naive CD4 clonotypes appeared in common.

As concerns this clone: The antigen is unknown.

Each cell subset's genomic DNA was divided evenly among several immunoSEQ plates. TCRdb's table, derived via immunoSEQ multiplex PCR, lists solely in-frame clones and lacks some. The sample carries some 2,500,000 clones, 80% to 95% recorded once. The CDR3 loop spans 13 amino acids. Looked up from germline, CDR1 is SGHDN and CDR2 is FVKESK. The V end was cut by 4 bases, the J end by 5 bases, with 11 bases between. The source material was naive CD4+ T cells from PBMCs. Subset given: CD45RA+ positively selected. The sequence was collected from a man between 18 and 29 years old in good health. Some clones in this sample may be carry-over from other donors' samples. The V gene is TRBV14, the J gene TRBJ1-1; D unclear. The CDR3 is CASSRTMGTEAFF. The CDR3 DNA reads TGTGCCAGCAGCCGCACGATGGGGACTGAAGCTTTCTTT.